This TCR beta chain originates from a study of blood T cell repertoires in COVID-19. Clones were read by immunoSEQ multiplex PCR, and TCRdb kept only the in-frame ones, dropping some. The profile shows 300,000 to 350,000 clones, around nine tenths of them singletons. V lost 5 bases and J 3 bases, leaving 13 bases between the germline ends. The CDR3 contains 15 residues. This TCR was sampled from a woman between 70 and 85 years old with COVID-19, enrolled during active disease. The rearrangement joins TRBV23-1 to TRBJ1-4, with D unresolved. TRBV23-1 is treated as an ORF (open reading frame) with a function not yet certain. Sequences were obtained from peripheral blood. The CDR3 sequence: CASSREGCANEKLFF. DNA for the CDR3: TGCGCCAGCAGTAGGGAGGGTTGCGCTAATGAAAAACTGTTTTTT.